These T cell receptor beta chains were read from a single sample in a study of CD8 T cells in ankylosing spondylitis. TCRdb redid the calling of the 5' RACE reads with MiXCR, one entry per CDR3 protein. This sample has around 99,000 distinct CDR3 sequences, with around 10% found just once. Source material: blood, either unsorted or a sorted T cell fraction (not recorded which). The receptors were sampled from a male donor with ankylosing spondylitis or in good health (not recorded which). CDR3s include the opening cysteine and the closing phenylalanine or tryptophan. The order of the fields is V gene, J gene, D gene, CDR3 protein. A D gene is named only where the DNA matches it firmly.

TRBV7-3,TRBJ2-2,-,CASSLLSTGELFF
TRBV12-3/TRBV12-4,TRBJ2-2,TRBD2,CASTPRRPSGAKNTGELFF
TRBV11-2,TRBJ2-5,-,CASTRGAEDQETQYF
TRBV10-3,TRBJ2-3,-,CASSEGDTQYF
TRBV20-1,TRBJ2-2,-,CSARDGGKFGELFF
TRBV12-3/TRBV12-4,TRBJ2-2,-,CASSPTASNTGELFF
TRBV11-2,TRBJ2-1,-,CASSPQRVGDEQFF
TRBV4-3,TRBJ2-3,-,CASSQNAGIGASTDTQYF
TRBV20-1,TRBJ2-3,TRBD2,CSASEGLAGQSTDTQYF
TRBV6-5,TRBJ2-7,TRBD1,CASSYRDRWEEQYF
TRBV3-1,TRBJ2-5,-,CASSPSSGKVVGAQYF
TRBV3-1,TRBJ2-1,-,CASSQGRQGQFF
TRBV5-1,TRBJ1-6,-,CASSPTRTDIYNSPLHF
TRBV27,TRBJ2-7,TRBD2,CASSPEPGLLEQYF
TRBV7-3,TRBJ1-4,-,CASSTRQNEKLFF
TRBV6-1,TRBJ2-1,TRBD2,CASSRRGAYNEQFF
TRBV23-1,TRBJ2-3,-,CASSQAGANLDTQYF
TRBV12-3/TRBV12-4,TRBJ2-5,-,CASSLRGPPETQYF
TRBV9,TRBJ2-5,-,CASSVGGGGQETQYF
TRBV28,TRBJ2-4,TRBD2,CASSPAEGLAENIQYF
TRBV29-1,TRBJ2-1,TRBD2,CSVAGLAGGSSQFF
TRBV5-1,TRBJ2-7,-,CASSLDGGGKYEQYF
TRBV6-5,TRBJ2-1,-,CASSFIDSANEQFF
TRBV9,TRBJ2-2,-,CASSRGDYLFF
TRBV2,TRBJ2-4,-,CATNKEQVAKNIQYF
TRBV29-1,TRBJ2-7,-,CSVRTRNSYEQYF
TRBV7-2,TRBJ1-1,-,CASSRGHRNTEAFF
TRBV28,TRBJ2-1,-,CASMTGTPDYNEQFF
TRBV6-2/TRBV6-3,TRBJ2-3,-,CASRGGGDTQYF
TRBV18,TRBJ2-5,TRBD1,CASSPDRAKETQYF
TRBV5-5,TRBJ2-7,TRBD1,CASSLGPGTGFSEQYF
TRBV5-6,TRBJ2-7,TRBD1,CASSLSGGQGGNEQYF
TRBV20-1,TRBJ2-7,-,CSASAAGVSYEQYF
TRBV7-2,TRBJ1-6,-,CASSLGRSANSPLHF
TRBV5-1,TRBJ2-4,-,CASSLRGTDLAKNIQYF
TRBV14,TRBJ2-1,-,CASSQDFLPPYNEQFF
TRBV18,TRBJ2-1,-,CASSPEGKQFF
TRBV5-1,TRBJ2-7,-,CASSFRTTYEQYF
TRBV2,TRBJ2-3,-,CASSPTGSLHTDTQYF
TRBV2,TRBJ2-7,-,CASRELAQRSYEQYF
TRBV7-6,TRBJ2-5,-,CASSLEQGWGETQYF
TRBV28,TRBJ2-1,-,CASSSTGYSYNEQFF
TRBV6-1,TRBJ2-7,-,CASSASWADQYYEQYF
TRBV29-1,TRBJ2-6,TRBD1,CSVEGGTGVAGANVLTF
TRBV20-1,TRBJ2-7,TRBD1,CSAGQKYYEQYF
TRBV7-2,TRBJ2-7,TRBD1,CASSSRDRGLEQYF
TRBV7-6,TRBJ2-1,-,CASSLRAGLGYNEQFF
TRBV29-1,TRBJ1-5,-,CSVAQLNQPQHF
TRBV19,TRBJ1-1,-,CASSPDRAGKDEAFF
TRBV4-2,TRBJ2-6,TRBD1,CASSPLDRVSGANVLTF
TRBV30,TRBJ2-3,-,CAWSPDSTLRTDTQYF
TRBV18,TRBJ1-2,TRBD1,CASSPSGQNYGYTF
TRBV6-5,TRBJ2-1,-,CASSTPDEQFF
TRBV20-1,TRBJ2-1,TRBD1,CSVPLSNRGNEQFF
TRBV7-9,TRBJ2-5,TRBD2,CASSSSGLAGLGTQYF
TRBV7-6,TRBJ1-1,TRBD1,CASSEGQGTNTEAFF
TRBV7-8,TRBJ2-1,-,CASSLALWGDEQFF
TRBV7-2,TRBJ2-1,-,CASSSPGRGGYEQFF
TRBV11-2,TRBJ2-1,TRBD1,CASSFDRGSYNEQFF